The 23 T cell receptor beta chains presented below share a single source sample, sequenced in a study of blood T cells in healthy people across ages. Combining a sample-barcoded 5' primer with a J-beta primer mix, a second PCR ran for roughly 7 to 12 cycles. TCRdb itself ran the 5' RACE reads through MiXCR, one entry per CDR3 protein. This sample has 650,000 to 700,000 distinct CDR3 sequences, with approximately 31% found just once. Sequencing was done on a sample of blood. The source is a woman at least 80 years old in good health.

V usage is TRBV4-2 and J usage is TRBJ1-4; a possible D gene is TRBD1 (5 bases). Trimming removed 0 bases from V and 4 bases from J, with 12 bases in between. Germline V gene sequence: CDR1 LGHNA, CDR2 YNFKEQ. The CDR3 runs to 16 residues. This CDR3 is CASSQDREGVNEKLFF. For the CDR3, the DNA is TGTGCCAGCAGCCAAGACAGGGAGGGTGTTAATGAAAAACTGTTTTTT.

This clonotype came up many times. Here the CDR3 DNA reads TGTGCCAGCAGTTACTCCAGAAGACAGGGCTACGAGCAGTACTTC. Translated, it gives CASSYSRRQGYEQYF. The chain has TRBV6-6 and TRBJ2-7, with 7 positions matching TRBD1. This CDR3 contains 15 residues. Per germline, CDR1 MNHNY and CDR2 SVGAGI (reference sequence). J gave up 3 bases and V 0 bases, and 5 bases lay outside the gene matches.

This chain links TRBV30 with TRBJ2-1; D is unclear. The end of the DNA is better explained by TRBJ2-7, so the J call may be wrong. Looked up from germline, CDR1 is GTSNPN and CDR2 is SVGIG (reference sequence). The length of the CDR3 is 14 residues. CDR3 sequence (DNA): TGTGCCTGGAGTATGGGCTTAACTTACAATGAGCAGTACTTC. Residues: CAWSMGLTYNEQYF.

This clonotype was seen at least ten times. The chain uses TRBV6-1 and TRBJ2-5, with TRBD2 as a possible D gene (6 bases). V shed 5 bases and J shed 5 bases, with 18 bases lying between them. Germline assignment: CDR1 MNHNS and CDR2 SASEGT. The CDR3 sequence is 15 residues long. CDR3 region: CASSSIWGTQETQYF. The DNA of the CDR3 is TGTGCCAGCAGTTCAATTTGGGGGACTCAGGAGACCCAGTACTTC.

This clonotype was detected ten times or more. The chain employs TRBV20-1 and TRBJ2-7, with 8 bases identical to TRBD2. V shed 3 bases and J 5 bases; nucleotides not matched to a gene: 9. CDR1 is DFQATT and CDR2 is SNEGSKA in the germline V gene (reference sequence). The CDR3 spans 14 residues. DNA of the CDR3: TGCAGTGCTAGTTTGGCGGGGGGAAGGGACGAGCAGTACTTC. It specifies CSASLAGGRDEQYF.

This clonotype was seen at least ten times. This chain connects TRBV7-3 to TRBJ2-5; TRBD1 aligns across 7 bases. Germline lookup yields CDR1 SGHTA and CDR2 FQGTGA. The CDR3 length is 14 residues. Trimming removed 4 bases from V and 2 bases from J; junction bases left unmatched: 4. CDR3 coding DNA: TGTGCCAGCAGCTCTGGACAGGCACAAGAGACCCAGTACTTC. Protein product: CASSSGQAQETQYF.

This clonotype was counted only a few times. Since a much larger clone is just one base distant, this may be a read error. The rearrangement links TRBV12-3 or TRBV12-4 to TRBJ2-5, with 7 bases aligning to TRBD1. The CDR3 sequence is 16 residues long. The V gene end was trimmed by 5 bases and the J gene end by 1 base; junction bases not matched to a gene: 10. CDR3 region: CASSLGSRGTQETQYF. CDR3 coding DNA: TGTGCCAGCAGTCTAGGGAGCAGGGGGACCCAAGAGACCCAGTACTTC.

This clonotype came up many times. J is TRBJ1-6 and V is TRBV7-9; D perhaps matches TRBD1 (5 bases). Germline lookup yields CDR1 SEHNR and CDR2 FQNEAQ (reference sequence). The CDR3 runs to 14 residues. V lost 5 bases to trimming and J lost 7 bases, with 12 bases between them. The CDR3 bases are TGTGCCAGCAGCCCACAGGTCCCCAATTCACCCCTCCACTTT. This sequence encodes CASSPQVPNSPLHF.

The chain links TRBV12-3 or TRBV12-4 to TRBJ2-3; weak D call: TRBD2 (6 bases). This CDR3 is built from 16 residues. Trimming left V 6 bases short and J 0 bases short, with 16 bases between. This chain's CDR3 is CASSRRGGVSTDTQYF. Here the CDR3 DNA reads TGTGCCAGCAGCCGCCGCGGCGGGGTGAGCACAGATACGCAGTATTTT.

The chain links TRBV10-3 to TRBJ1-5; unclear D gene. The CDR3 sequence is 15 residues long. Trimming stripped 7 bases from V and 0 bases from J, with 13 bases between. Germline lookup yields CDR1 ENHRY and CDR2 SYGVKD. This CDR3 reads CAITPTLDSNQPQHF. In DNA, the CDR3 is TGTGCCATCACCCCGACGCTCGATAGCAATCAGCCCCAGCATTTT.

Concerning this clonotype: A much larger clonotype is one base distant, so this may be a read error. The J gene is TRBJ1-6, the V gene TRBV12-3 or TRBV12-4; D ambiguous. The CDR3 has 17 amino acids. V dropped 1 base and J dropped 7 bases, with 17 bases sitting between them. The CDR3 DNA is TGTGCCAGCAGTTTAGGAAAGGGTGGTGTTGGCAATTCACCCCTCCACTTT. Its protein product is CASSLGKGGVGNSPLHF.

In this sample, this clonotype turned up many times. This chain uses TRBV27 with TRBJ2-7; TRBD1 matches 8 bases. Looked up from germline, CDR1 is MNHEY and CDR2 is SMNVEV (reference sequence). Losses at the gene ends were 5 bases for V and 2 bases for J; bases not matched to a gene: 11. This CDR3 spans 16 amino acids. CDR3 protein: CASSVNPGGTAYEQYF. The DNA of the CDR3 is TGTGCCAGCAGTGTAAACCCAGGGGGCACTGCCTACGAGCAGTACTTC.

The V call is TRBV18, the J call TRBJ2-5, with TRBD2 matching over 8 bases. Unmatched junction bases numbered 10, after V lost 2 bases and J lost 2 bases. Germline V gene data show CDR1 as KGHSH and CDR2 as LQKENI. The CDR3 has 17 amino acids. CDR3 coding DNA: TGTGCCAGCTCACCAAGCCTAGCGGGCATTGCTCAAGAGACCCAGTACTTC. Translation: CASSPSLAGIAQETQYF.

This clonotype was counted between two and nine times. The chain combines TRBV30 with TRBJ1-6; D may be TRBD1 (6 bases). CDR1 and CDR2 (germline): GTSNPN, SVGIG (reference sequence). This CDR3 comprises 12 residues. Trimming took off 4 bases at V and 7 bases at J, with 8 bases between the two ends. CDR3 coding DNA: TGTGCCTGGAAACAGGGAAATTCACCCCTCCACTTT. This gives the protein CAWKQGNSPLHF.

The genes are TRBV6-5 and TRBJ1-1; a possible D gene is TRBD1 (5 bases). V was pared by 8 bases and J by 4 bases, with 14 bases between. Germline assignment: CDR1 MNHEY and CDR2 SVGAGI. CDR3 length equals 13 residues. This chain's CDR3 is CASRQMGGTEAFF. CDR3 coding DNA: TGTGCCAGCCGACAGATGGGGGGCACTGAAGCTTTCTTT.

This clonotype was recorded at least ten times. The gene calls are TRBV20-1 and TRBJ2-7, with D perhaps matching TRBD1 or TRBD2 (5 bases each). Germline CDR1 is DFQATT and CDR2 is SNEGSKA (reference sequence). V gave up 3 bases and J gave up 0 bases, with 9 bases separating them. The CDR3 is 13 amino acids. Here the CDR3 DNA reads TGCAGTGCTAGGAGGGGCGCCTCCTACGAGCAGTACTTC. This encodes CSARRGASYEQYF.

V is TRBV5-4 and J is TRBJ2-2, with 11 bases fitting TRBD1. The ends lost 5 bases at V and 6 bases at J; junction bases unmatched: 6. Germline V gene data show CDR1 as SGHNT and CDR2 as YYREEE (reference sequence). This CDR3 is 15 amino acids long. CDR3 region: CASSPGTGGSGELFF. CDR3 in DNA: TGTGCCAGCAGTCCCGGGACAGGGGGTTCCGGGGAGCTGTTTTTT.

The CDR3 sequence: CAIRENRDSYEQYF. The CDR3 coding sequence is TGTGCCATCAGGGAGAACAGGGATTCCTACGAGCAGTACTTC. The gene calls are TRBV10-3 and TRBJ2-7; tentative D call: TRBD1 (6 bases). Germline CDR1 and CDR2: ENHRY and SYGVKD. This CDR3 has 14 residues. Trimming removed 6 bases at V and 1 base at J, with 13 bases between.

At least ten counts were recorded for this clonotype. The rearrangement links TRBV30 to TRBJ1-2; TRBD1 might be the D (5 bases). V was clipped by 7 bases and J by 2 bases, with 26 bases between them. This CDR3 spans 17 amino acids. In germline, CDR1 is GTSNPN, CDR2 SVGIG (reference sequence). CDR3 sequence: CAFTKTAITGRNYGYTF. CDR3 coding DNA: TGTGCCTTTACTAAGACAGCCATCACTGGTCGAAACTATGGCTACACCTTC. The full variable domain, its missing parts supplied by reference TRBV30 and TRBJ1-2, is SQTIHQWPATLVQPVGSPLSLECTVEGTSNPNLYWYRQAAGRGLQLLFYSVGIGQISSEVPQNLSASRPQDRQFILSSKKLLLSDSGFYLCAFTKTAITGRNYGYTFGSGTRLTVV.

The chain carries TRBV7-8 and TRBJ2-3, with D uncertain. The CDR3 totals 15 residues. V lost 0 bases and J 0 bases, leaving 7 bases between the germline ends. Germline V lookup: CDR1 SGHVS, CDR2 FQNEAQ. Here the CDR3 DNA reads TGTGCCAGCAGCTTAGCGCACACCAGCACAGATACGCAGTATTTT. This sequence encodes CASSLAHTSTDTQYF. Full variable domain (outside the CDR3, taken from reference TRBV7-8 and TRBJ2-3): GAGVSQSPRYKVAKRGQDVALRCDPISGHVSLFWYQQALGQGPEFLTYFQNEAQLDKSGLPSDRFFAERPEGSVSTLKIQRTQQEDSAVYLCASSLAHTSTDTQYFGPGTRLTVL.

This clonotype was detected ten times or more. The V gene is TRBV30, the J gene TRBJ2-1; the D is unclear. The V gene lost 5 bases and the J gene lost 9 bases, with 14 bases spanning the gap. The CDR3 contains 12 residues. Germline CDR1 reads GTSNPN; CDR2 reads SVGIG (reference sequence). The DNA of the CDR3 is TGTGCCTGGGAGGTCCCCCCGTTTGAGCAGTTCTTC. It is translated as CAWEVPPFEQFF.

This clonotype was detected a few times. This chain joins TRBV20-1 and TRBJ2-1; D gene ambiguous. Germline V gene data show CDR1 as DFQATT and CDR2 as SNEGSKA (reference sequence). V was cut by 6 bases and J by 5 bases, with 8 bases left in between. This CDR3 region has 11 residues. CDR3 residues: CSALSNNEQFF. The CDR3 DNA sequence: TGCAGTGCCCTCAGTAACAATGAGCAGTTCTTC.

In this sample, this clonotype turned up many times. The J gene is TRBJ2-3, the V gene TRBV4-2; 8 nucleotides match TRBD2. Germline V lookup: CDR1 LGHNA, CDR2 YNFKEQ. Trimming cost V 0 bases and J 4 bases; bases outside gene matches: 6. The CDR3 covers 16 residues. CDR3 sequence: CASSQDWGLVPDTQYF. DNA of the CDR3: TGTGCCAGCAGCCAAGATTGGGGACTAGTACCAGATACGCAGTATTTT.